These 14 T cell receptor beta chains were all obtained from the same sample, sequenced in a study of T-cell reconstitution after alpha-beta-depleted transplantation in children. Library preparation (for TCRbeta) was performed with unique molecular identifiers. One entry per CDR3 protein, called by TCRdb with MiXCR from the PCR reads. The data show about 180,000 distinct CDR3 sequences, over 8.5% seen once. This specimen was PBMCs, taken before TCRalphabeta/CD19-depleted stem cell transplant. These receptor sequences come from a boy aged 2 to 10 with acute myeloid leukemia, due to receive a stem cell transplant.

The V and J genes are TRBV3-1 and TRBJ2-3; D perhaps matches TRBD1 (7 bases). The CDR3 runs to 17 residues. With 8 bases removed from V and 6 bases from J, the gap between germline ends came to 27 bases. Germline values: CDR1 LGHDT, CDR2 YNNKEL (reference sequence). CDR3 DNA: TGTGCCAGCTGCCCCACGCCAGGGGGGACCCCCGGGGATACGCAGTATTTT. It yields the protein CASCPTPGGTPGDTQYF.

In its sample, this clonotype was seen many times. The rearrangement joins TRBV5-1 to TRBJ1-2, with 8 bases that match TRBD1. CDR1 and CDR2 from the germline V gene are SGHRS and YFSETQ. CDR3 size: 15 residues. V lost 4 bases, J lost 4 bases, and 9 bases stayed unmatched. In DNA form, the CDR3 reads TGCGCCAGCAGCCGGGATGGGACAGGCCGCTATGGCTACACCTTC. It specifies CASSRDGTGRYGYTF.

This clonotype was observed at least ten times. This chain uses TRBV11-3 with TRBJ2-3; 11 nucleotides agree with TRBD2. The germline gives CDR1 SGHNT, CDR2 YENEEA. This CDR3 is built from 16 residues. V was clipped by 1 base and J by 3 bases; unmatched bases: 3. The CDR3, as DNA: TGTGCCAGCAGCTTAGGGACTAGCGGGCCGACAGATACGCAGTATTTT. Protein sequence: CASSLGTSGPTDTQYF.

This clonotype was observed at least ten times. V gene TRBV27 combines with J gene TRBJ2-1; 7 bases are a match to TRBD2. The CDR3 has 13 residues. Trimming at V came to 3 bases and at J to 8 bases, leaving 4 bases not matched to a gene. Germline V gene lookup returns CDR1 MNHEY and CDR2 SMNVEV (reference sequence). Written as DNA, the CDR3 is TGTGCCAGCAGTTTCTGGGGGGGTCATGAGCAGTTCTTC. It specifies CASSFWGGHEQFF.

This clonotype was seen many times. The chain has TRBV15 and TRBJ2-1; 12 positions match TRBD1. CDR1 LNHNV and CDR2 YYDKDF come from the germline V gene (reference sequence). The junction had 8 bases not matched to a gene; V was cut back by 3 bases and J by 8 bases. The CDR3 length is 16 residues. The CDR3 is CATSSNRDRGLDEQFF. The CDR3 DNA reads as TGTGCCACCAGCAGTAACCGGGACAGGGGGCTGGATGAGCAGTTCTTC.

In its sample, this clonotype was seen many times. The chain links TRBV15 to TRBJ2-2; no clear D. The germline V gene encodes CDR1 LNHNV and CDR2 YYDKDF (reference sequence). The CDR3 is 15 residues long. V was trimmed by 2 bases and J by 1 base, leaving 8 bases between them. CDR3 sequence: CATSRTRQNTGELFF. For the CDR3, the DNA is TGTGCCACCAGCAGAACCCGGCAGAACACCGGGGAGCTGTTTTTT. The full variable domain, in which reference TRBV15 and TRBJ2-2 provide the parts outside the CDR3, is DAMVIQNPRYQVTQFGKPVTLSCSQTLNHNVMYWYQQKSSQAPKLLFHYYDKDFNNEADTPDNFQSRRPNTSFCFLDIRSPGLGDTAMYLCATSRTRQNTGELFFGEGSRLTVL.

The sample holds many counts of this clonotype. The CDR3 protein is CASSFSGTAKNIQYF. CDR3 bases: TGTGCCAGCAGCTTTTCGGGCACGGCCAAAAACATTCAGTACTTC. This sequence joins TRBV7-3 and TRBJ2-4; unclear D gene. Germline-derived CDR1 and CDR2 are SGHTA and FQGTGA. V was trimmed by 3 bases and J by 1 base, leaving 10 bases between them. The CDR3 is 15 residues long. The whole variable domain, remainder taken from reference TRBV7-3 and TRBJ2-4, is GAGVSQTPSNKVTEKGKYVELRCDPISGHTALYWYRQSLGQGPEFLIYFQGTGAADDSGLPNDRFFAVRPEGSVSTLKIQRTERGDSAVYLCASSFSGTAKNIQYFGAGTRLSVL.

In its sample, this clonotype was seen many times. The genes are TRBV5-1 and TRBJ2-1; D is perhaps TRBD2 (5 bases). The V end was cut by 5 bases, the J end by 10 bases, with 16 bases between. Per germline, CDR1 SGHRS and CDR2 YFSETQ. This CDR3 spans 13 amino acids. CDR3 sequence reads: CASRTGAGVEQFF. The CDR3 DNA reads as TGCGCCAGCAGAACCGGAGCCGGGGTAGAGCAGTTCTTC.

This clonotype was picked up many times. V and J are TRBV14 and TRBJ1-2; no clear D gene. The V end lost 1 base, the J end lost 7 bases, and 7 bases lay between the germline ends. The CDR3 spans 12 residues. Germline CDR1 reads SGHDN; CDR2 reads FVKESK. The CDR3 DNA reads as TGTGCCAGCAGCCAAGGGTTAAGTGGCTACACCTTC. Protein product: CASSQGLSGYTF.

This clonotype was seen ten or more times. The CDR3 DNA reads TGTGCCAGCAGCCGAGGGACCGCGAACACTGAAGCTTTCTTT. It encodes CASSRGTANTEAFF. J is TRBJ1-1 and V is TRBV7-6, with D perhaps matching TRBD1 (5 bases). The CDR3 runs to 14 residues. V was cut by 5 bases and J by 1 base, with 11 bases left in between. In germline, CDR1 is SGHVS, CDR2 FNYEAQ. Drawing the rest from reference TRBV7-6 and TRBJ1-1, the complete variable domain is GAGVSQSPRYKVTKRGQDVALRCDPISGHVSLYWYRQALGQGPEFLTYFNYEAQQDKSGLPNDRFSAERPEGSISTLTIQRTEQRDSAMYRCASSRGTANTEAFFGQGTRLTVV.

Ten or more counts support this clonotype. The chain recombines TRBV11-2 with TRBJ2-1; D may be TRBD1 or TRBD2 (6 bases each). The ends were cut back, 5 bases at V and 9 bases at J, with 14 bases in the middle. Germline CDR1 and CDR2: SGHAT and FQNNGV. The CDR3 totals 13 residues. The CDR3 DNA sequence: TGTGCCAGCAGCGTCACTAGCAGGGGTGAGCAGTTCTTC. Its translation is CASSVTSRGEQFF. The full variable domain, in which reference TRBV11-2 and TRBJ2-1 provide the parts outside the CDR3, is EAGVAQSPRYKIIEKRQSVAFWCNPISGHATLYWYQQILGQGPKLLIQFQNNGVVDDSQLPKDRFSAERLKGVDSTLKIQPAKLEDSAVYLCASSVTSRGEQFFGPGTRLTVL.

As for this clonotype: A much larger clonotype is one base distant, so this may be a read error. This chain joins TRBV7-8 and TRBJ2-7, with D possibly TRBD1 on 5 matching bases. The CDR3 extends over 15 amino acids. Germline loops: CDR1 SGHVS, CDR2 FQNEAQ. CDR3 residues: CAGSSGRGPTYEQYV. The CDR3 DNA reads as TGTGCCGGCAGCTCAGGAAGGGGCCCCACCTACGAGCAGTACGTC.

This chain uses TRBV9 with TRBJ2-2; possible D gene TRBD1, 6 bases. The CDR3 is 17 amino acids. V gave up 3 bases and J gave up 0 bases, with 15 bases separating them. CDR1 is SGDLS, CDR2 YYNGEE, per germline. In DNA, the CDR3 is TGTGCCAGCAGCGAGCCCAGGGGTAACGCGAACACCGGGGAGCTGTTTTTT. Amino acids: CASSEPRGNANTGELFF.

The table lists this clonotype with a count of one. This sequence may be a read error, since a much larger clone differs from it by one base. V is TRBV7-2 and J is TRBJ2-4; no reliable D call. Per the germline V gene, CDR1 is SGHTA and CDR2 is FQGNSA. The ends were cut back, 7 bases at V and 3 bases at J, with 13 bases in the middle. CDR3 length: 14 amino acids. CDR3 protein: CASNFKGFKNIQYF. DNA for the CDR3: TGTGCCAGCAACTTTAAAGGTTTCAAAAACATTCAGTACTTC.